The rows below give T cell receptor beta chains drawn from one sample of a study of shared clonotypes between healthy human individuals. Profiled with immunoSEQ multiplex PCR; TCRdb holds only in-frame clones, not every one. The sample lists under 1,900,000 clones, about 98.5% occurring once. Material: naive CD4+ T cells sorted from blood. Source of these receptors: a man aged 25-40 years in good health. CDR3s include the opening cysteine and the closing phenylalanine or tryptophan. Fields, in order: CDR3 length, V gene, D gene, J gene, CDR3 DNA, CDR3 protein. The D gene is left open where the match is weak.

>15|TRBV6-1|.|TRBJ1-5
TGTGCCAGCAGTGATGGTCCCTATAGCAATCAGCCCCAGCATTTT
CASSDGPYSNQPQHF
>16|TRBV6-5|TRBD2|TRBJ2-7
TGTGCCAGCAGTTACTGGGCCCCGGAGCGGGAGTCCGAGCAGTACTTC
CASSYWAPERESEQYF
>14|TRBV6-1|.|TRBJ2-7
TGTGCCAGCAGTGGTCGCAGGGGTGTGTTCGAGCAGTACTTC
CASSGRRGVFEQYF
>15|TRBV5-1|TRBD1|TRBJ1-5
TGCGCCAGCAGCGAGGGACAGGGGTTATATCAGCCCCAGCATTTT
CASSEGQGLYQPQHF
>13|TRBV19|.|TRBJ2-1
TGTGCCAGTAGTATGGGATTAAGGAATGAGCAGTTCTTC
CASSMGLRNEQFF
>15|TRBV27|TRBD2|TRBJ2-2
TGTGCCAGCAGTTTCGCGCTAGCGGGAACCGGGGAGCTGTTTTTT
CASSFALAGTGELFF
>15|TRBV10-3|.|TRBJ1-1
TGTGCCATCAGTGACCCCGCGACAGAGAACACTGAAGCTTTCTTT
CAISDPATENTEAFF
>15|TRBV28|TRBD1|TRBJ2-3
TGTGCCAGCAGGCGGACAGGGGTAAGGGCAGATACGCAGTATTTT
CASRRTGVRADTQYF
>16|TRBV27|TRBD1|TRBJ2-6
TGTGCCAGCAGTAGCCCTCAGGGGGCTGGGGCCAACGTCCTGACTTTC
CASSSPQGAGANVLTF
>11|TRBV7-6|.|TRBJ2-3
TGTGCCAGCGCCGAGCGCAGTACGCAGTATTTT
CASAERSTQYF
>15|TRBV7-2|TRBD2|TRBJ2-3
TGTGCCAGCAGCGCGCGACTAGCCGGGCCAGATACGCAGTATTTT
CASSARLAGPDTQYF
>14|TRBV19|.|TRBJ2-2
TGTGCCAGTAGTATACGACAGGCCGCCGGGGAGCTGTTTTTT
CASSIRQAAGELFF
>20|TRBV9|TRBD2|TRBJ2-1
TGTGCCAGCAGCATACGAAGCGGGGGGAACCCCCGGGGGACCTACAATGAGCAGTTCTTC
CASSIRSGGNPRGTYNEQFF
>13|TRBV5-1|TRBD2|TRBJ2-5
TGCGCCAGCAAGGTAGCGGGAGAAGAGACCCAGTACTTC
CASKVAGEETQYF